Sequencing of this T cell receptor beta chain was carried out in a study of T-cell memory formation after mild COVID-19. This clonotype has more than one count but fewer than ten. The CDR3 length is 15 residues. V lost 6 bases and J lost 0, with 12 bases in between. In TCRdb, the 5' RACE reads were re-called with MiXCR into one record per CDR3 protein. The table records about 50,000 distinct CDR3 sequences, around 7% of them present only once. V gene TRBV12-3 or TRBV12-4 combines with J gene TRBJ2-1; D is undetermined. The clonotype was recovered from a man younger than 35 who had mild COVID-19 (a few samples of this study predate the infection). Cell type and time point are not known. Sequencing input: PBMCs or a T cell subset sorted from them (not recorded which). CDR3 residues: CASSQTVSSYNEQFF. CDR3 nucleotides: TGTGCCAGCAGCCAGACCGTTAGCTCCTACAATGAGCAGTTCTTC.